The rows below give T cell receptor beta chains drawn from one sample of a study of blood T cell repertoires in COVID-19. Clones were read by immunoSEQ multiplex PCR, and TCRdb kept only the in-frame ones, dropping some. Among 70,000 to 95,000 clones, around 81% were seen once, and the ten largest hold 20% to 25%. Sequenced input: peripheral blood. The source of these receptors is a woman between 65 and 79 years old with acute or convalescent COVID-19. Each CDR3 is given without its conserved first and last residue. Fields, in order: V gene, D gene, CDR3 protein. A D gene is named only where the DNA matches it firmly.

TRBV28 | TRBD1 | ASSLAGTGGRGNQPQH
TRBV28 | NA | ASRKQGRTEAF
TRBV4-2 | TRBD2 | ASSQGLAGGLGRTGELF
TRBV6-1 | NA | ASSDGSYEQY
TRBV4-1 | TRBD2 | ASSQRLAANTGELF
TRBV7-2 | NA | ASSLEGGSNQPQH
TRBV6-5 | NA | ASSRTRAGVAGYT
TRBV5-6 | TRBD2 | ASSSLAESSYEQY
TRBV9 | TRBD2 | ASSVTGLADIQY
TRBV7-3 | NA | ASSLTGLMSGELF
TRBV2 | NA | ASTWGATNYGYT
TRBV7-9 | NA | ASSLAGRTYEQY
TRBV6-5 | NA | ASSYSIPDSPYEQY
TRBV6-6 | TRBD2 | ASFGGGRVEGGELF
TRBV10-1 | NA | ASSEIKGVSEAF
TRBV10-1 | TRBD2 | ASRDVLAGMQY
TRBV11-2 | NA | ASSPQPAGTEAF
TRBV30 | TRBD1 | AWSATGLSGNTIY
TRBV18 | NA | ASSPDREAQY
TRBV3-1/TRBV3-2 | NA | ASSLSAGGETQY
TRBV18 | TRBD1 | ASSPPGSGQGIGPYNEQF
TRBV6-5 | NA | ATKEGLNLYEQY